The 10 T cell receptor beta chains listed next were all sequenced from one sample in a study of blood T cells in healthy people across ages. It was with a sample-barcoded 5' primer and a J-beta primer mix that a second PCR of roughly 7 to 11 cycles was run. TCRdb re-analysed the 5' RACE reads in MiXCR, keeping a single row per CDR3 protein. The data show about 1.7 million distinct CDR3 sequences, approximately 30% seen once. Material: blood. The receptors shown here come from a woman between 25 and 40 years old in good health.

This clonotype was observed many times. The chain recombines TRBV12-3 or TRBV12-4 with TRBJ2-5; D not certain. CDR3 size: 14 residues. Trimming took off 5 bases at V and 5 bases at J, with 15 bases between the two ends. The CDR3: CASSLVPARETQYF. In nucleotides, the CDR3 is TGTGCCAGCAGTCTTGTACCTGCTCGGGAGACCCAGTACTTC.

The CDR3 reads CSARGPGGEKLFF. In nucleotides, the CDR3 is TGCAGTGCTAGAGGACCCGGAGGGGAAAAACTGTTTTTT. This rearrangement joins TRBV20-1 to TRBJ1-4; no firm D call. The V gene's germline CDR1 is DFQATT and CDR2 SNEGSKA (reference sequence). Trimming cost V 1 base and J 8 bases, with 11 bases left between them. There are 13 residues in the CDR3.

The CDR3 bases are TGTGCCAGCAGTTTTCTATCGGGGAACGGCACAGATACGCAGTATTTT. This gives the protein CASSFLSGNGTDTQYF. The chain links TRBV12-3 or TRBV12-4 to TRBJ2-3, with D maybe TRBD2 (5 bases). The CDR3 length is 16 residues. The germline V and J ends were trimmed by 3 bases and 1 base, with 14 bases remaining between them.

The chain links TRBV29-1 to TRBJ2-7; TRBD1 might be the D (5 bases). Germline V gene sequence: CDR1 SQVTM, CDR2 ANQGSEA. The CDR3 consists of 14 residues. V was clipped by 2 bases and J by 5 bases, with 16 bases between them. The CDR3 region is CSVEKGSLNHEQYF. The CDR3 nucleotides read TGCAGCGTTGAAAAGGGGTCCTTGAACCACGAGCAGTACTTC.

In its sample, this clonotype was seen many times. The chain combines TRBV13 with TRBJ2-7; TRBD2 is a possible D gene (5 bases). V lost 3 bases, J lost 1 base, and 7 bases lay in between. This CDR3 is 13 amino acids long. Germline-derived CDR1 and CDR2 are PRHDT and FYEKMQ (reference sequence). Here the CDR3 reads CASSFERSYEQYF. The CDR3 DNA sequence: TGTGCCAGCAGCTTCGAGCGGTCCTACGAGCAGTACTTC.

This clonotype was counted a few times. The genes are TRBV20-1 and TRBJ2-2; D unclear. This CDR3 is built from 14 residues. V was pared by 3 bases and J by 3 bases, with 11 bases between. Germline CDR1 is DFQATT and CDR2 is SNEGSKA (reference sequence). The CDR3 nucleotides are TGCAGTGCTAGGGGCACTTATCACACCGGGGAGCTGTTTTTT. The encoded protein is CSARGTYHTGELFF.

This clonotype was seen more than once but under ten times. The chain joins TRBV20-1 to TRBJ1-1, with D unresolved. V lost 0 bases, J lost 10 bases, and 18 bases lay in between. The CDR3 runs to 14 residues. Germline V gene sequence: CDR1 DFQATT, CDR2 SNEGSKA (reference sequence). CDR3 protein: CSARDDYGSGVAFF. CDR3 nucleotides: TGCAGTGCTAGAGATGACTACGGATCTGGAGTAGCTTTCTTT.

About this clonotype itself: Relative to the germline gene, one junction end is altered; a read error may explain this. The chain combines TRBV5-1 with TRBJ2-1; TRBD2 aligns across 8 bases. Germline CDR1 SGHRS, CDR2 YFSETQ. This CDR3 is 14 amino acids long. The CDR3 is CASSSGSSYDEQFF. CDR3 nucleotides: TGCGCCTCCTCGAGCGGGAGCTCCTACGATGAGCAGTTCTTC.

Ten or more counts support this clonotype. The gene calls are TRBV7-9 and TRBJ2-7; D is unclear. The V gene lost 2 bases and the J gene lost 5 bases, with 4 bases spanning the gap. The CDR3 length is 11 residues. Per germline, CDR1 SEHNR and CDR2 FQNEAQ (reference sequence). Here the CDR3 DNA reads TGTGCCAGCAGCTTATCCGACGAGCAGTACTTC. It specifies CASSLSDEQYF.

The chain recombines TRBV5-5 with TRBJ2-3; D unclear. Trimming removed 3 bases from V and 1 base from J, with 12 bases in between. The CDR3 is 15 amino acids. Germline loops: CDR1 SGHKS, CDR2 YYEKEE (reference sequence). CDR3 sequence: CASSSQPGRTDTQYF. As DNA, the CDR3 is TGTGCCAGCAGCTCCCAACCGGGCCGCACAGATACGCAGTATTTT.